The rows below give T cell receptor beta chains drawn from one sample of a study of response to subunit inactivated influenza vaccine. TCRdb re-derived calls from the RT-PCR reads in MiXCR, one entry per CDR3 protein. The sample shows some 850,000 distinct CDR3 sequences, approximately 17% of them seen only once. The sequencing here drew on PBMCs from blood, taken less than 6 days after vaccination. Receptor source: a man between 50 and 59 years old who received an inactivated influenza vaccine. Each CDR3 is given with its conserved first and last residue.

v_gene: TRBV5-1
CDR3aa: CASSVQTGNGANVLTF

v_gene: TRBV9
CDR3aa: CASSAGQSNQPQHF

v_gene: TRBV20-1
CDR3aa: CSARDLDRGNEQYF

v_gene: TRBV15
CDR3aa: CATSRGTGSDEQYF

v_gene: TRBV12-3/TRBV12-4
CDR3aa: CASRPTGDLQETQYF

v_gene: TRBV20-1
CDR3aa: CSARVVGGERGYTF

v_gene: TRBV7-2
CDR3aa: CASARSMRTGPTGELFF

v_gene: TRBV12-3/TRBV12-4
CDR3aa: CASSPSGVTQYF

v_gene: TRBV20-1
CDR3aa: CSASLAEYEQYF

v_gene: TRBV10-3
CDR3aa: CAIRGTVSSYEQYF

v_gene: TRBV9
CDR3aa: CASSVDGGYEQFF

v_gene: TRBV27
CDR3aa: CASKPGQGRNQPQHF

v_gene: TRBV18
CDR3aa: CASSYTTDYGPQHF

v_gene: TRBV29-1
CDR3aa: CSVPTSGYTDTQYF

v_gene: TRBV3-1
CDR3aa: CASSQEAGGNTEAFF

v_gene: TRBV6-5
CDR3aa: CASSYSGRGDTQYF

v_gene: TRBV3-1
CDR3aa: CASSETGGQEPQHF

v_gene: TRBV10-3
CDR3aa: CAISDGSYNEQFF

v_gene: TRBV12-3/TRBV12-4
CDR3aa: CASSWTGVNYEQYF

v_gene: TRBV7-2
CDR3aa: CASSLVGPASYEQYF

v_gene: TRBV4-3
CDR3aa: CASSHGGYNEQFF

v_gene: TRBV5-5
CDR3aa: CASSAKTGGRGNQPQHF

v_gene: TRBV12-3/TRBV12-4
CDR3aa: CASSKPRLSYEQYF

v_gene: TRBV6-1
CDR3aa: CASRVAGNTGELFF

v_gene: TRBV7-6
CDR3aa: CASSLEISREQFF